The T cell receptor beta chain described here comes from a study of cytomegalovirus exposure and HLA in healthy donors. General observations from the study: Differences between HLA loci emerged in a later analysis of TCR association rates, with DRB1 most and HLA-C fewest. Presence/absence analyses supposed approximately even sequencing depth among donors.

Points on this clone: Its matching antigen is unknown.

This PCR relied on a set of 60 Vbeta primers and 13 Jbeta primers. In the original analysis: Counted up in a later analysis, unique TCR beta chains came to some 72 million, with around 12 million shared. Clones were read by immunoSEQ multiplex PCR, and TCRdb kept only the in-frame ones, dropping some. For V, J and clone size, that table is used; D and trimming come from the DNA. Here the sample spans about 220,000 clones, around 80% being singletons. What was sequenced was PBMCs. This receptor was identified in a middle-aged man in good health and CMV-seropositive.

CDR3 residues: CASRAFGTSGSETQYF. Here the CDR3 DNA reads TGTGCCAGCAGGGCCTTTGGGACTAGCGGGAGTGAGACCCAGTACTTC. The J gene is TRBJ2-5, the V gene TRBV25-1, with 14 bases that match TRBD2. From germline, CDR1 is MGHDK and CDR2 SYGVNS. The CDR3 is 16 amino acids. Losses at the gene ends were 6 bases for V and 5 bases for J; bases not matched to a gene: 8. The entire variable domain, with the rest obtained from reference TRBV25-1 and TRBJ2-5, is as follows: EADIYQTPRYLVIGTGKKITLECSQTMGHDKMYWYQQDPGMELHLIHYSYGVNSTEKGDLSSESTVSRIRTEHFPLTLESARPSHTSQYLCASRAFGTSGSETQYFGPGTRLLVL.